The clone carrying this TCR beta chain was seen a handful of times. Its antigen is undetermined. This sample was taken from a study of PD-1 blockade in mismatch repair-deficient tumors. Study details: Enrolled about 2012-2016, patients had progressing, pretreated mismatch repair-deficient cancers of more than ten types. Findings of the study overall: Rapid post-treatment expansion, then contraction, generally preceding radiologic response, marked tumor-resident clones.

TCRdb's copy holds only in-frame clones and misses some; the assay was immunoSEQ multiplex PCR. This table has 76,000 or so clones, roughly 80% appearing once. Germline CDR1 MNHEY, CDR2 SVGAGI. Trimming pared 6 bases from V and 2 bases from J, leaving 10 bases between. This CDR3 has 13 residues. The receptor's source is an adult with mismatch repair-deficient cancer. The J gene is TRBJ1-2, the V gene TRBV6-5, with D uncertain. Sequences were derived from peripheral blood, sampled 44 weeks after starting pembrolizumab. CDR3 bases: TGTGCCAGCAGCCCCGACGGGAACTATGGCTACACCTTC. Amino acids: CASSPDGNYGYTF.